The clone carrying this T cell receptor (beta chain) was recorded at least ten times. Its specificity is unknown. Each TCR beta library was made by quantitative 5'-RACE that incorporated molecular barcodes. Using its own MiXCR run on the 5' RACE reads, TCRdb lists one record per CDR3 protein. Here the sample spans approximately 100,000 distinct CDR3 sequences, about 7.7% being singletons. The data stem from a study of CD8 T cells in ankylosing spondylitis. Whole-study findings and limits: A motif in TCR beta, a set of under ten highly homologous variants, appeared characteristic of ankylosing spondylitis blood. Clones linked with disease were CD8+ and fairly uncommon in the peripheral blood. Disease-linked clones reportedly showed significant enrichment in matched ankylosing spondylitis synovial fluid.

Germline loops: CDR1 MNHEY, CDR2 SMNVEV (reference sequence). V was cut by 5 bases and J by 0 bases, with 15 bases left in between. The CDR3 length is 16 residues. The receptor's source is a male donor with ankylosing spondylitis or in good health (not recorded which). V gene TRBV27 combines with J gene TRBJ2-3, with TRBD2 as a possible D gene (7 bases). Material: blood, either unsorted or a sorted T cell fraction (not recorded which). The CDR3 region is CASSPQRDTSTDTQYF. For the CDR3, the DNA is TGTGCCAGCAGTCCGCAGCGGGACACAAGCACAGATACGCAGTATTTT.